This T cell receptor beta chain originates from a study of T cells in Graves' hyperthyroidism and ophthalmopathy. Patients showing uncontrolled infection, other autoimmune disease, pregnancy or lactation were ineligible. Every diagnosis used clinical symptoms, serum thyroxine and TRAb, thyroid ultrasound and orbital computed tomography. The source of the PBMCs was 8 to 10 ml of fresh peripheral blood. Germline-derived CDR1 and CDR2 are LGHDT and YNNKEL (reference sequence). The V gene end was trimmed by 4 bases and the J gene end by 4 bases; junction bases not matched to a gene: 4. The CDR3 totals 14 residues. Amplification of TCR beta CDR3 regions was performed using RNA transcripts as template. The study used the HTBI primer set for a first-round RT-PCR of the TCR CDR3. A single record per CDR3 protein comes from TCRdb applying MiXCR to the multiplex PCR reads. The table has about 200,000 distinct CDR3 sequences, 15% to 20% seen once.

The chain carries TRBV3-1 and TRBJ2-3; 8 nucleotides line up with TRBD2. This receptor was identified in a man aged 50 to 59 with Graves' hyperthyroidism. Specimen: blood. The CDR3 sequence: CASSRAGAPDTQYF. In nucleotides, the CDR3 is TGTGCCAGCAGCCGAGCGGGAGCCCCAGATACGCAGTATTTT.